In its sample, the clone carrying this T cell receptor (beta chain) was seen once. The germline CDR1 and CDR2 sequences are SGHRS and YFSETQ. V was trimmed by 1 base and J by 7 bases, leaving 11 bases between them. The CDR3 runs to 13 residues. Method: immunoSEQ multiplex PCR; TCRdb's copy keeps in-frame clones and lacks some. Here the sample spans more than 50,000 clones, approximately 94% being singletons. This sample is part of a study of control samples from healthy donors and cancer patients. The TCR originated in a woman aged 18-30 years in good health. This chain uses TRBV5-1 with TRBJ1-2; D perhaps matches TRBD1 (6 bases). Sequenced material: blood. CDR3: CASSLTGYSGYTF. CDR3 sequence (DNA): TGCGCCAGCAGCTTGACAGGGTATAGTGGCTACACCTTC.